This T cell receptor beta chain was captured by sequencing in a study of blood T cells in healthy people across ages. As to this clonotype: Its matching antigen is unknown.

Study results and caveats: Both naive CD4+ cell counts and diversity were greater in long-lived donors than in aged donors.

Primers used in a second PCR of roughly 6 to 11 cycles were a sample-barcoded 5' primer and a J-beta primer mix. TCRdb re-called the 5' RACE reads through MiXCR, storing one row per CDR3 protein. The data show 600,000 to 650,000 distinct CDR3 sequences, roughly 58% seen once. Sequencing was performed on blood. The source is a man in his 60s in good health.

Here the CDR3 reads CSAPRENYNYGYTF. In nucleotides, the CDR3 is TGCAGTGCTCCCAGGGAGAACTATAACTATGGCTACACCTTC. The rearrangement uses TRBV20-1 and TRBJ1-2; TRBD1 is a possible D gene (5 bases). Trimming took 5 bases from V and 1 from J, leaving 14 bases between them. There are 14 residues in the CDR3. CDR1 and CDR2 from the germline V gene are DFQATT and SNEGSKA (reference sequence).